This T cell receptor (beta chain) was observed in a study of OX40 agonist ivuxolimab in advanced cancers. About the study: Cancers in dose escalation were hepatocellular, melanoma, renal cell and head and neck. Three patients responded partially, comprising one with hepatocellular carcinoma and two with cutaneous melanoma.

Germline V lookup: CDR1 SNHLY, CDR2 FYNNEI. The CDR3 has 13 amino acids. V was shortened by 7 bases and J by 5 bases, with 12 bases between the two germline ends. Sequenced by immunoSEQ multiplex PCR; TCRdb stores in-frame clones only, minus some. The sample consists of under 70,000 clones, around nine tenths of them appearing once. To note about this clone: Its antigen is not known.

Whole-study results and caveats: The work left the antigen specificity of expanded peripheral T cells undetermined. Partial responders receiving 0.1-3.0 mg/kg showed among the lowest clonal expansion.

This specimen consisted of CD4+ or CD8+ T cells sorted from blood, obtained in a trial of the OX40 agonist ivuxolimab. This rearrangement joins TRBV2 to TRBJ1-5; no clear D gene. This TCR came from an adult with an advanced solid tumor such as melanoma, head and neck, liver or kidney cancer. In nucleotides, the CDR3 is TGTGCCAGCACGGGAAGCTTCTATCAGCCCCAGCATTTT. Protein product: CASTGSFYQPQHF. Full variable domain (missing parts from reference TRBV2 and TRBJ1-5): EPEVTQTPSHQVTQMGQEVILRCVPISNHLYFYWYRQILGQKVEFLVSFYNNEISEKSEIFDDQFSVERPDGSNFTLKIRSTKLEDSAMYFCASTGSFYQPQHFGDGTRLSIL.